These 30 T cell receptor beta chains share one sample of origin, sequenced in a study of T cells after yellow fever vaccination. From the 5' RACE reads, TCRdb called clonotypes with MiXCR, one entry per CDR3 protein. The data hold about 510,000 distinct CDR3 sequences, with 21% observed a single time. Sample: PBMCs, taken 21 days after the first yellow fever vaccination. These receptors were obtained from a man younger than 35 who received the YFV17D yellow fever vaccine.

The CDR3 coding sequence is TGTGCCACCAGCAGAGATGGGAGTGGGAGCACTGAAGCTTTCTTT. It yields the protein CATSRDGSGSTEAFF. The rearrangement links TRBV15 to TRBJ1-1; D is uncertain. CDR1 LNHNV and CDR2 YYDKDF come from the germline V gene (reference sequence). The length of the CDR3 is 15 residues. The V end lost 0 bases, the J end lost 4 bases, and 12 bases lay between the germline ends. The variable domain in full, with the rest retrieved from reference TRBV15 and TRBJ1-1, is DAMVIQNPRYQVTQFGKPVTLSCSQTLNHNVMYWYQQKSSQAPKLLFHYYDKDFNNEADTPDNFQSRRPNTSFCFLDIRSPGLGDTAMYLCATSRDGSGSTEAFFGQGTRLTVV.

This clonotype was detected a few times. The chain recombines TRBV5-1 with TRBJ2-1; possible D gene TRBD2, 5 bases. The CDR3 runs 12 residues. V lost 2 bases to trimming and J lost 8 bases, with 8 bases between them. The germline CDR1 and CDR2 sequences are SGHRS and YFSETQ. The CDR3 sequence is CASSFNSDEQFF. In DNA form, the CDR3 reads TGCGCCAGCAGCTTCAATAGCGATGAGCAGTTCTTC.

The chain has TRBV6-5 and TRBJ2-3, with D possibly matching TRBD2 (6 bases). The CDR3 spans 17 residues. V lost 0 bases, J lost 5 bases, and 18 bases lay in between. The germline gives CDR1 MNHEY, CDR2 SVGAGI. The CDR3 is CASSYSRLLAVRDTQYF. As DNA, the CDR3 is TGTGCCAGCAGTTACTCGCGTTTGTTAGCGGTCCGAGATACGCAGTATTTT.

This clonotype was observed a handful of times. The chain combines TRBV5-1 with TRBJ1-1; 8 bases line up with TRBD1. The V segment lost 7 bases and the J segment 3 bases; nucleotides outside the gene matches: 11. Germline values: CDR1 SGHRS, CDR2 YFSETQ. The CDR3 totals 15 residues. For the CDR3, the DNA is TGCGCCAGCGGCCCCCGGACAGGGCAAGACACTGAAGCTTTCTTT. As protein: CASGPRTGQDTEAFF.

The genes are TRBV20-1 and TRBJ1-1, with 9 bases matching TRBD1. In germline, CDR1 is DFQATT, CDR2 SNEGSKA (reference sequence). This CDR3 is 14 amino acids long. V trimming: 3 bases; J trimming: 0 bases; junction bases outside the gene matches: 2. CDR3 DNA: TGCAGTGCTAGGACAGGGGGTCTGAACACTGAAGCTTTCTTT. This gives the protein CSARTGGLNTEAFF.

CDR3 DNA: TGTGCCAGCAGGAGCCGCACAGATACGCAGTATTTT. The encoded protein is CASRSRTDTQYF. The genes are TRBV6-5 and TRBJ2-3, with no clear D. The germline gives CDR1 MNHEY, CDR2 SVGAGI. The CDR3 loop spans 12 amino acids. V gave up 6 bases and J gave up 1 base, with 5 bases separating them.

The V and J genes are TRBV5-5 and TRBJ1-1, with unresolved D. CDR1 and CDR2 (germline): SGHKS, YYEKEE (reference sequence). V was shortened by 0 bases and J by 0 bases, with 6 bases between the two germline ends. This CDR3 region has 14 residues. The CDR3, as DNA: TGTGCCAGCAGCTTGGCCCCCCTGAACACTGAAGCTTTCTTT. Its protein product is CASSLAPLNTEAFF.

V gene TRBV4-1 combines with J gene TRBJ1-6; D remains ambiguous. V was trimmed by 0 bases and J by 7 bases, leaving 10 bases between them. The CDR3 is 15 amino acids. CDR1 is MGHRA, CDR2 YSYEKL, per germline. The CDR3 DNA follows: TGCGCCAGCAGCCAAGATGCTACGGGGAATTCACCCCTCCACTTT. Translating it yields CASSQDATGNSPLHF.

This clonotype was observed a few times. The CDR3 spells CASSERGGSGANVLTF. For the CDR3, the DNA is TGTGCCAGCAGTGAGCGGGGGGGCTCTGGGGCCAACGTCCTGACTTTC. V usage is TRBV6-4 and J usage is TRBJ2-6, with 9 positions matching TRBD2. The J segment lost 0 bases and the V segment lost 3 bases, leaving 0 bases of the junction unmatched. The V gene's germline CDR1 is MRHNA and CDR2 SNTAGT. CDR3 length equals 16 residues.

The J gene is TRBJ2-1, the V gene TRBV11-1; a weak D match, TRBD1 (5 bases). The CDR3 totals 14 residues. Germline V CDR1 and CDR2: SGHAT, FQDESV (reference sequence). V lost 2 bases and J lost 10, with 15 bases in between. The CDR3 here is CASSLRGDPREQFF. The CDR3 coding sequence is TGTGCCAGCAGCTTAAGGGGTGATCCGAGGGAGCAGTTCTTC.

In its sample, this clonotype was seen a few times. The V gene is TRBV6-2 or TRBV6-3, the J gene TRBJ1-6; D not certain. The CDR3 covers 13 residues. Germline CDR1 and CDR2: MNHEY and SVGEGT. The V and J ends lost 0 bases and 8 bases respectively, with 5 bases between them. The CDR3 DNA reads as TGTGCCAGCAGTTACTCGGCGGATTCACCCCTCCACTTT. This codes for CASSYSADSPLHF.

The CDR3 loop is CASSEREGAGLNEQFF. CDR3 DNA sequence: TGTGCCAGCAGTGAGAGGGAAGGGGCAGGACTCAATGAGCAGTTCTTC. This sequence joins TRBV25-1 and TRBJ2-1; D may match TRBD1 or TRBD2 (5 bases each). Germline values: CDR1 MGHDK, CDR2 SYGVNS. Trimming removed 3 bases at V and 6 bases at J, with 18 bases between. This CDR3 has 16 amino acids.

The chain joins TRBV5-5 to TRBJ1-2; no clear D gene. Germline CDR1 is SGHKS and CDR2 is YYEKEE (reference sequence). This CDR3 is 11 amino acids long. V lost 4 bases to trimming and J lost 7 bases, with 8 bases between them. As DNA, the CDR3 is TGTGCCAGCAGCCCCTCAACTGGCTACACCTTC. Translated: CASSPSTGYTF.

The V and J genes are TRBV29-1 and TRBJ1-2, with D hard to call. CDR1 and CDR2 from the germline V gene are SQVTM and ANQGSEA. The CDR3 is 12 amino acids. Between the trimmed V and J ends, which lost 3 bases and 8 bases, there was a span of 13 bases. The CDR3 here is CSVDEGEIGYTF. As DNA, the CDR3 is TGCAGCGTTGACGAGGGTGAGATCGGCTACACCTTC. Complete variable domain (other parts from reference TRBV29-1 and TRBJ1-2): SAVISQKPSRDICQRGTSLTIQCQVDSQVTMMFWYRQQPGQSLTLIATANQGSEATYESGFVIDKFPISRPNLTFSTLTVSNMSPEDSSIYLCSVDEGEIGYTFGSGTRLTVV.

This chain links TRBV10-3 with TRBJ1-5; weak D call: TRBD1 (5 bases). This CDR3 region has 14 residues. From germline, CDR1 is ENHRY and CDR2 SYGVKD. The ends were cut back, 3 bases at V and 7 bases at J, with 13 bases in the middle. The CDR3 region is CAISEWQGGQPQHF. DNA of the CDR3: TGTGCCATCAGTGAATGGCAGGGCGGACAGCCCCAGCATTTT.

A few counts support this clonotype. The CDR3 loop is CASSLVSGAGNTIYF. CDR3 coding DNA: TGTGCCAGCAGCTTAGTCTCAGGCGCTGGAAACACCATATATTTT. The chain combines TRBV7-2 with TRBJ1-3, with D unclear. V lost 1 base and J lost 2, with 9 bases in between. The CDR3 contains 15 residues. Looked up from germline, CDR1 is SGHTA and CDR2 is FQGNSA. Combining the CDR3 with reference TRBV7-2 and TRBJ1-3 gives the whole variable domain GAGVSQSPSNKVTEKGKDVELRCDPISGHTALYWYRQSLGQGLEFLIYFQGNSAPDKSGLPSDRFSAERTGGSVSTLTIQRTQQEDSAVYLCASSLVSGAGNTIYFGEGSWLTVV.

The sample holds a few counts of this clonotype. The chain employs TRBV28 and TRBJ1-5; TRBD1 is a possible D gene (5 bases). In germline, CDR1 is MDHEN, CDR2 SYDVKM. The CDR3 has 17 residues. Trimming took off 7 bases at V and 5 bases at J, with 24 bases between the two ends. CDR3 region: CASKVPGIRFRDQPQHF. The CDR3 DNA follows: TGTGCCAGCAAGGTCCCAGGGATTAGGTTTCGGGATCAGCCCCAGCATTTT.

This clonotype is a singleton in its sample. The rearrangement uses TRBV6-5 and TRBJ2-5, with D possibly TRBD2 on 6 matching bases. The CDR3 runs to 14 residues. Trimming shortened V by 4 bases and J by 7 bases, and 16 bases separated the two germline ends. In germline, CDR1 is MNHEY, CDR2 SVGAGI. The CDR3 sequence: CASSFARDFGTQYF. The CDR3 bases are TGTGCCAGCAGTTTCGCCAGGGACTTTGGGACCCAGTACTTC.

This rearrangement joins TRBV4-1 to TRBJ1-2; 8 bases align to TRBD1. Germline V gives CDR1 MGHRA, CDR2 YSYEKL. After removal of 5 bases from V and 8 bases from J, the junction contained 7 bases not matched to a gene. The CDR3 spans 13 residues. The CDR3 here is CASSTTGGNGYTF. The CDR3 nucleotides read TGCGCCAGCAGCACAACAGGGGGTAACGGCTACACCTTC.

This chain links TRBV7-2 with TRBJ1-2; a possible D gene is TRBD1 (5 bases). This CDR3 has 13 residues. CDR1 is SGHTA, CDR2 FQGNSA, per germline. The germline V and J ends were trimmed by 5 bases and 6 bases, with 13 bases remaining between them. The CDR3 bases are TGTGCCAGCAGCCTCGGGACGAGGAATGGCTACACCTTC. The encoded protein is CASSLGTRNGYTF.

The chain has TRBV12-3 or TRBV12-4 and TRBJ2-1, with 8 bases identical to TRBD2. Losses at the gene ends were 6 bases for V and 5 bases for J; bases not matched to a gene: 12. The CDR3 is 16 amino acids. CDR3 nucleotides: TGTGCCAGCAGCCCGATTCGGGGGGGCCCTAACAATGAGCAGTTCTTC. The encoded protein is CASSPIRGGPNNEQFF.

The J gene is TRBJ1-1, the V gene TRBV19; no reliable D call. V lost 3 bases and J lost 11, with 16 bases in between. This CDR3 is built from 13 residues. Per the germline V gene, CDR1 is LNHDA and CDR2 is SQIVND (reference sequence). CDR3 in amino acids: CASSIRGKAEAFF. The CDR3 bases are TGTGCCAGTAGTATTCGGGGAAAGGCGGAGGCTTTCTTT.

This clonotype was recorded a few times. For the CDR3, the DNA is TGTGCCAGCAGCTTAGTGGTAGCGGGGACAAGTCAAGAGACCCAGTACTTC. Amino acid sequence: CASSLVVAGTSQETQYF. This chain joins TRBV7-6 and TRBJ2-5, with 8 bases aligning to TRBD2. Germline assignment: CDR1 SGHVS and CDR2 FNYEAQ. The CDR3 sequence is 17 residues long. Trimming at V came to 1 base and at J to 2 bases, leaving 9 bases not matched to a gene.

This clonotype was recorded a few times. The chain joins TRBV30 to TRBJ1-1; D is ambiguous. Germline-derived CDR1 and CDR2 are GTSNPN and SVGIG (reference sequence). CDR3 size: 11 residues. V was cut by 4 bases and J by 4 bases, with 7 bases left in between. The CDR3 bases are TGTGCCTGGATCTTCACCACTGAAGCTTTCTTT. This encodes CAWIFTTEAFF.

This clonotype was seen only a few times. V and J are TRBV3-1 and TRBJ2-1, with 9 bases identical to TRBD1. The J segment lost 6 bases and the V segment lost 3 bases, leaving 9 bases of the junction unmatched. The CDR3 totals 16 residues. Looked up from germline, CDR1 is LGHDT and CDR2 is YNNKEL (reference sequence). In DNA form, the CDR3 reads TGTGCCAGCAGCCAGGCCCGGGACAGGGTGGCCAATGAGCAGTTCTTC. Protein product: CASSQARDRVANEQFF.

This clonotype was picked up a small number of times. The chain combines TRBV6-5 with TRBJ2-3; D possibly corresponds to TRBD2 (5 bases). The CDR3 has 14 residues. V lost 4 bases, J lost 0 bases, and 8 bases lay in between. Germline V gene data show CDR1 as MNHEY and CDR2 as SVGAGI. The CDR3 reads CASSSGYSTDTQYF. The CDR3 coding sequence is TGTGCCAGCAGTTCGGGGTATAGCACAGATACGCAGTATTTT.

The chain employs TRBV5-1 and TRBJ1-4, with no clear D. Germline V gene sequence: CDR1 SGHRS, CDR2 YFSETQ. The CDR3 extends over 15 amino acids. V dropped 2 bases and J dropped 0 bases, with 8 bases sitting between them. As DNA, the CDR3 is TGCGCCAGCAGCTTCGGGTATGCAACTAATGAAAAACTGTTTTTT. Protein product: CASSFGYATNEKLFF.

Regarding this clonotype: This may be a read error, as it is one base from a much larger clone. This chain uses TRBV10-1 with TRBJ2-2; D may be TRBD1 (6 bases). The germline V gene encodes CDR1 WNHNN and CDR2 SYGVQD (reference sequence). Trimming removed 8 bases from V and 1 base from J, with 11 bases in between. This CDR3 has 14 amino acids. CDR3 nucleotide sequence: TGCGCCAGCGCCCCGGGACAGAACACCGGGGAGCTGTTTTTT. Translated: CASAPGQNTGELFF.

The J gene is TRBJ2-1, the V gene TRBV30, with a possible D match to TRBD1 (6 bases). The CDR3 loop spans 15 amino acids. Trimming took 0 bases from V and 5 from J, leaving 14 bases between them. Germline CDR1 reads GTSNPN; CDR2 reads SVGIG (reference sequence). CDR3 in DNA: TGTGCCTGGAGTGTGGTTGGGACAAACGACAATGAGCAGTTCTTC. Translation: CAWSVVGTNDNEQFF.

A remark on this clonotype: At one boundary the junction diverges from the germline segment, which might be a read error. This chain uses TRBV28 with TRBJ1-1, with D hard to call. The CDR3 consists of 11 residues. Germline CDR1 is MDHEN and CDR2 is SYDVKM. CDR3 residues: CASSFNTEDFF. The DNA of the CDR3 is TGTGCCAGCAGTTTCAACACTGAAGATTTCTTT.